Listed below are T cell receptor beta chains from one sample, sequenced in a study of molecular identifiers for immune sequencing clone quantification. TCRdb re-analysed the PCR reads in MiXCR, keeping a single row per CDR3 protein. Seen here are approximately 670,000 distinct CDR3 sequences, around 20% observed once, and the top ten hold 0.85% to 0.9%. Sequenced: naive CD8+ T cells from blood, with Jurkat cell RNA spiked in. These receptors all stem from a human donor in good health. Some libraries in this study had Jurkat cell RNA spiked in. Both conserved end residues are part of each CDR3. A D gene is named only where the DNA matches it firmly. Expanded clones are given a class, and other clones once, few, many or no size at all.

size	V	D	length	J	CDR3	DNA
many	TRBV5-1	TRBD1	17	TRBJ1-5	CASSLVGTDLSNQPQHF	TGCGCCAGCAGCTTGGTCGGGACAGATCTTAGCAATCAGCCCCAGCATTTT
.	TRBV28	.	13	TRBJ2-1	CASSFWQPNGQFF	TGTGCCAGCAGTTTCTGGCAGCCCAATGGGCAGTTCTTC
many	TRBV5-5	TRBD1	17	TRBJ1-1	CASSTGTGVGENTEAFF	TGTGCCAGCAGCACAGGGACAGGGGTTGGGGAAAACACTGAAGCTTTCTTT
few	TRBV6-5	.	15	TRBJ2-7	CASSYSERFTYEQYF	TGTGCCAGCAGTTACAGCGAGCGCTTTACCTACGAGCAGTACTTC
.	TRBV7-8	.	15	TRBJ2-5	CASTPLVGLQETQYF	TGTGCCAGCACCCCCTTGGTTGGGCTACAAGAGACCCAGTACTTC
many	TRBV12-3/TRBV12-4	TRBD1	13	TRBJ2-1	CASSMGTTGGRIF	TGTGCCAGCAGCATGGGCACGACAGGGGGAAGGATCTTC
many	TRBV6-5	.	14	TRBJ1-1	CASSYYGNSAEAFF	TGTGCCAGCAGTTACTACGGCAATTCCGCTGAAGCTTTCTTT
many	TRBV14	.	14	TRBJ2-7	CASSQEQTFYEQYF	TGTGCCAGCAGCCAAGAACAAACCTTCTACGAGCAGTACTTC
many	TRBV5-1	.	15	TRBJ2-5	CASSLLGTTQETQYF	TGCGCCAGCAGCTTGTTAGGGACAACACAAGAGACCCAGTACTTC
few	TRBV7-9	.	14	TRBJ2-7	CASSLDGVSYEQYF	TGTGCCAGCAGCTTAGATGGCGTCTCCTACGAGCAGTACTTC
.	TRBV11-3	TRBD2	15	TRBJ2-1	CASSPRTSGLNEQFF	TGTGCCAGCAGTCCCCGGACTAGCGGACTCAATGAGCAGTTCTTC
many	TRBV28	.	14	TRBJ2-3	CASSFDGLTDTQYF	TGTGCCAGCAGTTTCGACGGTCTCACAGATACGCAGTATTTT
many	TRBV5-6	.	15	TRBJ2-1	CASSSDSYHNNEQFF	TGTGCCAGCAGCTCCGACAGCTACCATAACAATGAGCAGTTCTTC
few	TRBV30	TRBD1	14	TRBJ2-3	CAWTGTGGLYTQYF	TGTGCCTGGACCGGGACAGGGGGATTGTATACGCAGTATTTT
few	TRBV12-3/TRBV12-4	.	15	TRBJ1-4	CASSLVGGINEKLFF	TGTGCCAGCAGTTTAGTTGGGGGGATAAACGAAAAACTGTTTTTT
many	TRBV4-1	TRBD1	16	TRBJ1-1	CASSPGTGTMNTEAFF	TGCGCCAGCAGCCCCGGGACAGGGACCATGAACACTGAAGCTTTCTTT
.	TRBV4-3	.	20	TRBJ1-2	CASSQDWGPLSPEGNYGYTF	TGCGCCAGCAGCCAAGATTGGGGGCCCCTTTCGCCAGAAGGAAACTATGGCTACACCTTC
many	TRBV7-9	.	15	TRBJ1-1	CASSSRGPPNTEAFF	TGTGCCAGCAGCTCCAGGGGACCTCCGAACACTGAAGCTTTCTTT
.	TRBV20-1	.	15	TRBJ2-2	CSARHGAPNTGELFF	TGCAGTGCTAGACACGGGGCACCGAACACCGGGGAGCTGTTTTTT
.	TRBV20-1	TRBD2	15	TRBJ2-3	CSARGPAGVVDTRYF	TGCAGTGCTAGGGGACCAGCGGGAGTCGTAGATACGCGGTATTTT
many	TRBV6-1	.	14	TRBJ2-7	CASSEVGLRYEQYF	TGTGCCAGCAGTGAAGTGGGACTTAGGTACGAGCAGTACTTC
few	TRBV27	.	14	TRBJ2-2	CASRWGAGTGELFF	TGTGCCAGCAGATGGGGCGCCGGGACCGGGGAGCTGTTTTTT
many	TRBV7-9	.	17	TRBJ1-2	CASSLEFGDTEFGGYTF	TGTGCCAGCAGCTTAGAGTTCGGGGACACCGAATTCGGAGGCTACACCTTC
many	TRBV13	.	15	TRBJ2-3	CASSLTGTAGDTQYF	TGTGCCAGCAGCTTAACCGGGACGGCCGGAGATACGCAGTATTTT
.	TRBV10-1	.	17	TRBJ2-1	CASSESGLTGSYNEQFF	TGCGCCAGCAGTGAGTCGGGTTTAACTGGCTCCTACAATGAGCAGTTCTTC
.	TRBV4-1	.	14	TRBJ2-5	CASSQGYGVGTQHF	TGCGCCAGCAGCCAAGGGTACGGAGTGGGCACCCAGCACTTC
few	TRBV4-3	TRBD2	15	TRBJ2-1	CASSQGQLAGYEQFF	TGCGCCAGCAGCCAAGGTCAACTAGCGGGATATGAGCAGTTCTTC
few	TRBV27	.	13	TRBJ2-7	CANSPGTEGEQYF	TGTGCCAACAGTCCAGGGACTGAGGGCGAGCAGTACTTC
many	TRBV5-4	TRBD1	16	TRBJ2-2	CASSLVTGGPSGELFF	TGTGCCAGCAGCTTGGTCACAGGGGGCCCCTCCGGGGAGCTGTTTTTT
many	TRBV24-1	.	13	TRBJ2-1	CATSDLLGFEQFF	TGTGCCACCAGTGATTTGCTAGGATTTGAGCAGTTCTTC
.	TRBV6-2/TRBV6-3	.	13	TRBJ2-7	CASNFGPSYEQYF	TGTGCCAGCAACTTCGGGCCCTCCTACGAGCAGTACTTC
few	TRBV27	.	16	TRBJ1-1	CASSLYPDSLNTEAFF	TGTGCCAGCAGTTTATACCCCGACAGTCTGAACACTGAAGCTTTCTTT
many	TRBV6-2/TRBV6-3	TRBD1	15	TRBJ1-5	CASSYRTGPNQPQHF	TGTGCCAGCAGTTATCGGACAGGGCCCAATCAGCCCCAGCATTTT
.	TRBV27	TRBD1	16	TRBJ2-3	CASSLLGNRGPDTQYF	TGTGCCAGCAGTTTATTAGGGAACAGGGGACCAGATACGCAGTATTTT
.	TRBV6-5	TRBD1	15	TRBJ1-4	CASSYSGGGGEELFF	TGTGCCAGCAGTTACTCGGGGGGAGGGGGCGAAGAACTGTTTTTT
many	TRBV28	.	15	TRBJ2-3	CASSFNRISTDTQYF	TGTGCCAGCAGTTTCAACAGGATATCCACAGATACGCAGTATTTT
.	TRBV10-3	.	11	TRBJ2-1	CAINDPGEQFF	TGTGCCATCAATGATCCGGGGGAGCAGTTCTTC
.	TRBV6-2/TRBV6-3	.	13	TRBJ2-1	CASSSHSPTVEFF	TGTGCCAGCAGCTCTCATAGCCCCACGGTCGAGTTCTTC
.	TRBV7-9	.	15	TRBJ2-2	CASSLAVLDPGELFF	TGTGCCAGCAGCTTAGCGGTTTTGGACCCCGGGGAGCTGTTTTTT
many	TRBV27	TRBD1	16	TRBJ2-4	CASSSTTGGARNIQYF	TGTGCCAGCAGTTCTACGACAGGGGGCGCCAGGAACATTCAGTACTTC
few	TRBV3-1	.	12	TRBJ2-5	CASSQQEETQYF	TGTGCCAGCAGCCAACAGGAAGAGACCCAGTACTTC
many	TRBV20-1	.	17	TRBJ2-7	CSAKVLRDTDLSYEQYF	TGCAGTGCCAAAGTTCTACGGGACACCGATCTCTCCTACGAGCAGTACTTC